This T cell receptor (beta chain) was retrieved from a study of cytomegalovirus exposure and HLA in healthy donors. Researchers ran the PCR with 60 Vbeta and 13 Jbeta primers. Sequencing was performed with immunoSEQ multiplex PCR; in TCRdb, only in-frame clones are kept and a portion is missing. Here the sample spans more than 95,000 clones, approximately 9.4% being singletons. Germline CDR1 reads SEHNR; CDR2 reads FQNEAQ (reference sequence). Deletions cut 5 bases from V and 3 bases from J, with 7 bases between. This CDR3 spans 12 amino acids. The sample holds a few counts of this clone. This chain joins TRBV7-9 and TRBJ1-1; D is uncertain. Sequenced material: PBMCs. This TCR was recovered from a man aged 25 to 45 in good health and CMV-seronegative. CDR3 in DNA: TGTGCCAGCAGCCTTTCTTACACTGAAGCTTTCTTT. Translation gives CASSLSYTEAFF.